This T cell receptor beta chain derives from a study of pediatric ulcerative colitis. The rectum was sampled with one to two pinch biopsies at colonoscopy. No immunosuppressive drugs were given to ulcerative colitis patients before diagnostic colonoscopy. The method was immunoSEQ multiplex PCR; TCRdb's version includes in-frame clones alone and lacks a portion of them. The sample contains 35,000 or so clones, around 78% of which appear only once. Points from the study as a whole: In rectum, acute severe colitis had expanded clones and less diversity. Ulcerative colitis patients shared more blood-rectal clones than controls.

Trimming took off 4 bases at V and 3 bases at J, with 10 bases between the two ends. CDR3 length: 15 amino acids. Germline CDR1 and CDR2: MNHEY and SMNVEV (reference sequence). Points on this clone: The antigen is unknown.

The TCR was taken from a boy younger than 18 with moderate ulcerative colitis. The sample consisted of gut tissue. This chain links TRBV27 with TRBJ2-6; possible D gene TRBD1, 5 bases. For the CDR3, the DNA is TGTGCCAGCAGTTCCAGGGTGATTGGGGCCAACGTCCTGACTTTC. It yields the protein CASSSRVIGANVLTF.